Shown below are 10 T cell receptor beta chains from a single sample sequenced in a study of shared clonotypes between healthy human individuals. Produced via immunoSEQ multiplex PCR; TCRdb's table is partial and in-frame only. The sample holds fewer than 650,000 clones, approximately 80% seen once. Source material: PBMCs. The receptors originated from a middle-aged woman in good health. Some clones in this sample may be carry-over from other donors' samples.

The rearrangement links TRBV6-1 to TRBJ2-2; possible D gene TRBD2, 6 bases. This CDR3 comprises 14 residues. V was clipped by 7 bases and J by 5 bases, with 14 bases between them. The germline V gene encodes CDR1 MNHNS and CDR2 SASEGT. CDR3 nucleotide sequence: TGTGCCAGCATGGGTAGCGGCCCGACCGGGGAGCTGTTTTTT. This encodes CASMGSGPTGELFF.

The chain links TRBV13 to TRBJ2-5, with D maybe TRBD1 (6 bases). The J call may not be correct, given that the DNA end is closer to TRBJ2-7. Germline values: CDR1 PRHDT, CDR2 FYEKMQ (reference sequence). This CDR3 comprises 15 residues. The CDR3, as DNA: TGTGCCAGCAGCTCAAACAACAGGGCGACGTACGAGCAGTACTTC. Protein product: CASSSNNRATYEQYF.

The chain recombines TRBV6-1 with TRBJ2-7, with D possibly matching TRBD1 (5 bases). The CDR3 covers 16 residues. The V and J ends lost 4 bases and 2 bases respectively, with 18 bases between them. Looked up from germline, CDR1 is MNHNS and CDR2 is SASEGT. CDR3 region: CASSGPGASRAYEQYF. DNA for the CDR3: TGTGCCAGCAGTGGACCTGGGGCTAGTCGAGCCTACGAGCAGTACTTC.

CDR3 in DNA: TGTGCCAGCTCACCCGGAAGCGACAAGGTCTATGGCTACACCTTC. Its protein is CASSPGSDKVYGYTF. The genes are TRBV18 and TRBJ1-2; no clear D. CDR3 length: 15 amino acids. Trimming stripped 3 bases from V and 4 bases from J, with 15 bases between. Germline CDR1 and CDR2: KGHSH and LQKENI.

The chain joins TRBV5-1 to TRBJ2-1; 7 positions agree with TRBD1. V was pared by 3 bases and J by 4 bases, with 4 bases of the junction left unmatched. From germline, CDR1 is SGHRS and CDR2 YFSETQ. The CDR3 length is 14 residues. The CDR3 DNA reads TGCGCCAGCAGCTGGGACAGAAATTACAATGAGCAGTTCTTC. As protein: CASSWDRNYNEQFF.

The chain has TRBV7-8 and TRBJ1-5; no definite D call. V lost 4 bases and J lost 0, with 22 bases in between. Germline V gives CDR1 SGHVS, CDR2 FQNEAQ. The CDR3 is 19 residues long. CDR3 amino acids: CASSSTYRGRTSSNQPQHF. In DNA, the CDR3 is TGTGCCAGCAGCTCGACGTATCGTGGCAGGACCTCTAGCAATCAGCCCCAGCATTTT.

The chain recombines TRBV5-4 with TRBJ2-1; TRBD2 matches at 12 bases. V was clipped by 4 bases and J by 10 bases; unmatched bases: 6. The CDR3 is made up of 14 amino acids. The V gene's germline CDR1 is SGHNT and CDR2 YYREEE (reference sequence). The CDR3 loop reads CASSPGTSGLEQFF. In DNA form, the CDR3 reads TGTGCCAGCAGCCCTGGGACTAGCGGGCTGGAGCAGTTCTTC.

This clone was picked up a small number of times. The chain combines TRBV28 with TRBJ1-5; D gene unclear. CDR1 MDHEN and CDR2 SYDVKM come from the germline V gene. The CDR3 covers 13 residues. V lost 4 bases and J 6 bases, leaving 10 bases between the germline ends. The CDR3: CASSSGPTQPQHF. The CDR3 DNA reads as TGTGCCAGCAGTTCGGGCCCAACTCAGCCCCAGCATTTT.

The chain combines TRBV5-4 with TRBJ2-5; tentatively, D is TRBD2 (6 bases). The ends were cut back, 3 bases at V and 5 bases at J, with 11 bases in the middle. Germline CDR1 and CDR2: SGHNT and YYREEE (reference sequence). CDR3 length: 13 residues. The CDR3 spells CASSSRGSETQYF. The CDR3 nucleotides are TGTGCCAGCAGCTCTCGGGGGTCGGAGACCCAGTACTTC. Looking up the rest from reference TRBV5-4 and TRBJ2-5 gives the full variable domain: ETGVTQSPTHLIKTRGQQVTLRCSSQSGHNTVSWYQQALGQGPQFIFQYYREEENGRGNFPPRFSGLQFPNYSSELNVNALELDDSALYLCASSSRGSETQYFGPGTRLLVL.

The CDR3 DNA reads as TGTGCCAGCAGTGAAGGCGCGGACTTCAATGAGCAGTTCTTC. Amino acids: CASSEGADFNEQFF. The V and J genes are TRBV6-1 and TRBJ2-1, with D perhaps TRBD2 (5 bases). Trimming shortened V by 1 base and J by 6 bases, and 10 bases separated the two germline ends. Germline V gives CDR1 MNHNS, CDR2 SASEGT. The length of the CDR3 is 14 residues.